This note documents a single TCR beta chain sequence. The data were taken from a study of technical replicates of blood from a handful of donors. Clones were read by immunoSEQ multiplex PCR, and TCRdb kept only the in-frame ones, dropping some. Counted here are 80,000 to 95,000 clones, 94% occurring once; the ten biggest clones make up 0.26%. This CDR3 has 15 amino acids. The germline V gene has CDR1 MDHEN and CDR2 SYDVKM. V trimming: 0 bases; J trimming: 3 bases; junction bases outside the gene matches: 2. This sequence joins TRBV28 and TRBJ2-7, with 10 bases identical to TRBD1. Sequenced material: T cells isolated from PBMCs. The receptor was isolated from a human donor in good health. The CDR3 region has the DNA TGTGCCAGCAGTTTATGGGGGACAGGGGACTACGAGCAGTACTTC. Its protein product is CASSLWGTGDYEQYF. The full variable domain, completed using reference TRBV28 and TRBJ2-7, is DVKVTQSSRYLVKRTGEKVFLECVQDMDHENMFWYRQDPGLGLRLIYFSYDVKMKEKGDIPEGYSVSREKKERFSLILESASTNQTSMYLCASSLWGTGDYEQYFGPGTRLTVT.